The T cell receptor beta chain under discussion was sequenced for a study of blood T cell repertoires in COVID-19. Study overall: Italy, Spain and the United States were the sources of the convalescent and acute COVID-19 samples.

Germline V gene sequence: CDR1 SSHAT, CDR2 FNYEAQ (reference sequence). J lost 7 bases, V lost 5 bases, and 7 bases had no gene match. The CDR3 has 14 residues. Source study methods: Reference gene primers were amplified, and this amplification served to estimate nucleated cell counts. Assay used: immunoSEQ multiplex PCR; TCRdb lists only in-frame clones, some missing. The V and J calls and the clone size are those of that table, but D and trimming were determined from the DNA. The data hold roughly 81,000 clones, with 70% to 90% observed a single time. The chain uses TRBV7-7 and TRBJ2-2, with TRBD1 identical over 7 bases. The sequence was obtained from a man between 40 and 49 years old with acute or convalescent COVID-19. The sequenced material came from peripheral blood. CDR3: CASSQQGKGGELFF. CDR3 DNA: TGTGCCAGCAGCCAACAGGGGAAAGGCGGGGAGCTGTTTTTT.